Below, 27 T cell receptor beta chains from the same sample are listed, as sequenced in a study of T cells in narcolepsy. Sequencing was performed with immunoSEQ multiplex PCR; in TCRdb, only in-frame clones are kept and a portion is missing. This table holds about 25,000 clones, just under 85% found once. Sequencing was performed on CD45RA- memory CD4+ T cells from PBMCs. The receptor source for this set is a human donor with narcolepsy.

The chain is built from TRBV28 and TRBJ2-5; D possibly matches TRBD1 or TRBD2 (6 bases each). CDR1 is MDHEN and CDR2 is SYDVKM in the germline V gene. This CDR3 has 16 residues. Trimming pared 6 bases from V and 3 bases from J, leaving 20 bases between. As DNA, the CDR3 is TGTGCCAGCAGGGGCCGGGGGCTAGCGAATAAAGAGACCCAGTACTTC. Its translation: CASRGRGLANKETQYF.

The rearrangement joins TRBV6-5 to TRBJ2-2; the D gene is possibly TRBD1 (6 bases). Trimming removed 7 bases at V and 4 bases at J, with 16 bases between. The CDR3 extends over 15 amino acids. From germline, CDR1 is MNHEY and CDR2 SVGAGI. CDR3 sequence (DNA): TGTGCCAGCATCCAGGGGAATTTAGGCACCGGGGAGCTGTTTTTT. It yields the protein CASIQGNLGTGELFF.

The rearrangement joins TRBV7-2 to TRBJ2-7; 7 bases are shared with TRBD2. The germline gives CDR1 SGHTA, CDR2 FQGNSA. The V segment lost 8 bases and the J segment 3 bases; nucleotides outside the gene matches: 10. The CDR3 has 14 amino acids. The CDR3, as DNA: TGTGCCAGCGCAGCGGGGTACTCACTCTACGAGCAGTACTTC. Translation gives CASAAGYSLYEQYF.

The V call is TRBV14, the J call TRBJ2-6; TRBD1 or TRBD2 may be the D gene (6 bases each). The CDR3 consists of 17 residues. V was trimmed by 2 bases and J by 3 bases, leaving 14 bases between them. Germline V gene data show CDR1 as SGHDN and CDR2 as FVKESK. CDR3 protein: CASSQWMGGGGANVLTF. In DNA form, the CDR3 reads TGTGCCAGCAGCCAATGGATGGGGGGCGGTGGGGCCAACGTCCTGACTTTC. The full variable domain, with the rest looked up from reference TRBV14 and TRBJ2-6, is EAGVTQFPSHSVIEKGQTVTLRCDPISGHDNLYWYRRVMGKEIKFLLHFVKESKQDESGMPNNRFLAERTGGTYSTLKVQPAELEDSGVYFCASSQWMGGGGANVLTFGAGSRLTVL.

The chain uses TRBV19 and TRBJ1-3; no clear D. Germline V gene lookup returns CDR1 LNHDA and CDR2 SQIVND (reference sequence). The CDR3 is 15 amino acids. Trimming took off 6 bases at V and 0 bases at J, with 12 bases between the two ends. The CDR3 coding sequence is TGTGCCAGTAGCGAGCAGGCCACCTCTGGAAACACCATATATTTT. This codes for CASSEQATSGNTIYF.

The rearrangement links TRBV5-5 to TRBJ2-6, with D unresolved. CDR3 size: 15 residues. CDR1 is SGHKS and CDR2 is YYEKEE in the germline V gene (reference sequence). Deletions cut 3 bases from V and 0 bases from J, with 7 bases between. CDR3 nucleotides: TGTGCCAGCAGCTCCCCCCCCTCTGGGGCCAACGTCCTGACTTTC. This translates into CASSSPPSGANVLTF.

The chain couples TRBV2 to TRBJ1-2, with no clear D. CDR3 length: 12 amino acids. The germline gives CDR1 SNHLY, CDR2 FYNNEI. V was clipped by 8 bases and J by 4 bases, with 11 bases between them. Written as DNA, the CDR3 is TGTGCCAGCCTCCGGGTGGGCTATGGCTACACCTTC. This codes for CASLRVGYGYTF. Full variable domain (missing parts from reference TRBV2 and TRBJ1-2): EPEVTQTPSHQVTQMGQEVILRCVPISNHLYFYWYRQILGQKVEFLVSFYNNEISEKSEIFDDQFSVERPDGSNFTLKIRSTKLEDSAMYFCASLRVGYGYTFGSGTRLTVV.

This clone was seen more than once but under ten times. This chain connects TRBV11-2 to TRBJ2-4; tentatively, D is TRBD1 (6 bases). This CDR3 contains 13 residues. Germline V gene data show CDR1 as SGHAT and CDR2 as FQNNGV. V was clipped by 7 bases and J by 7 bases, with 14 bases between them. The CDR3 loop is CASTPGQGNIQYF. CDR3 DNA sequence: TGTGCCAGCACCCCCGGGCAGGGGAACATTCAGTACTTC.

This chain joins TRBV5-1 and TRBJ1-1; D not resolved. V was pared by 2 bases and J by 1 base, with 6 bases between. This CDR3 comprises 13 residues. CDR1 and CDR2 from the germline V gene are SGHRS and YFSETQ. The CDR3 spells CASSFDPNTEAFF. The CDR3 nucleotides are TGCGCCAGCAGCTTTGATCCGAACACTGAAGCTTTCTTT.

This chain uses TRBV10-1 with TRBJ2-3; D might be TRBD2 (6 bases). Germline values: CDR1 WNHNN, CDR2 SYGVQD (reference sequence). CDR3 length: 14 amino acids. V shed 2 bases and J shed 2 bases, with 8 bases lying between them. The CDR3 DNA is TGCGCCAGCAGTGAGACGGGGGACACAGATACGCAGTATTTT. Its translation: CASSETGDTDTQYF.

The chain carries TRBV10-3 and TRBJ1-5; D is undetermined. V lost 6 bases, J lost 2 bases, and 14 bases lay in between. CDR1 and CDR2 from the germline V gene are ENHRY and SYGVKD. The CDR3 is 15 amino acids. This chain's CDR3 is CAISEGNLGNQPQHF. CDR3 coding DNA: TGTGCCATCAGCGAAGGAAACTTGGGCAATCAGCCCCAGCATTTT.

The chain has TRBV19 and TRBJ1-2; no clear D. Germline V gives CDR1 LNHDA, CDR2 SQIVND (reference sequence). Trimming stripped 5 bases from V and 5 bases from J, with 15 bases between. This CDR3 spans 14 amino acids. This chain's CDR3 is CASSLVGGTYGYTF. CDR3 coding DNA: TGTGCCAGTAGTCTCGTCGGTGGAACTTATGGCTACACCTTC.

The chain is built from TRBV29-1 and TRBJ1-2; D remains ambiguous. Germline CDR1 SQVTM, CDR2 ANQGSEA. V lost 4 bases, J lost 3 bases, and 3 bases lay in between. The CDR3 totals 10 residues. The CDR3 here is CSVADYGYTF. The CDR3 DNA sequence: TGCAGCGTTGCAGACTATGGCTACACCTTC.

The chain joins TRBV10-2 to TRBJ2-7; 9 positions match TRBD1. J was trimmed by 3 bases and V by 8 bases; bases with no gene match: 8. The CDR3 consists of 14 residues. Germline CDR1 reads WSHSY; CDR2 reads SAAADI. CDR3 protein: CASRKGQGVYEQYF. Here the CDR3 DNA reads TGCGCCAGCCGAAAGGGACAGGGCGTCTACGAGCAGTACTTC.

The rearrangement uses TRBV4-3 and TRBJ2-1; 10 bases align to TRBD2. The ends lost 0 bases at V and 5 bases at J; junction bases unmatched: 4. The length of the CDR3 is 16 residues. From germline, CDR1 is LGHNA and CDR2 YSLEER. The CDR3 loop reads CASSQEIAGGHNEQFF. The CDR3, as DNA: TGCGCCAGCAGCCAAGAAATAGCGGGAGGACACAATGAGCAGTTCTTC.

This chain links TRBV7-8 with TRBJ2-5; possibly TRBD1 for D (5 bases). The J call may be incorrect, as the DNA end agrees better with TRBJ2-7. CDR3 length: 15 amino acids. Germline lookup yields CDR1 SGHVS and CDR2 FQNEAQ. The CDR3: CASSARQTITYEQYF. In nucleotides, the CDR3 is TGTGCCAGCAGCGCACGACAGACCATCACGTACGAGCAGTACTTC.

The chain links TRBV5-1 to TRBJ1-4; D unresolved. V was pared by 3 bases and J by 3 bases, with 9 bases between. Germline CDR1 is SGHRS and CDR2 is YFSETQ. The CDR3 is made up of 14 amino acids. The CDR3 sequence is CASSYSFSNEKLFF. CDR3 DNA: TGCGCCAGCAGCTATAGCTTTTCTAATGAAAAACTGTTTTTT.

The V call is TRBV7-9, the J call TRBJ2-7; 7 nucleotides line up with TRBD1. The CDR3 runs to 15 residues. Germline assignment: CDR1 SEHNR and CDR2 FQNEAQ (reference sequence). With V trimmed by 2 bases and J by 0 bases, 4 bases remained unmatched. The CDR3 coding sequence is TGTGCCAGCAGCTTACTCCAGGGGGACTCCTACGAGCAGTACTTC. Protein: CASSLLQGDSYEQYF.

The chain recombines TRBV28 with TRBJ1-2; D is undetermined. This CDR3 spans 11 amino acids. Germline CDR1 and CDR2: MDHEN and SYDVKM. With 4 bases removed from V and 2 bases from J, the gap between germline ends came to 2 bases. The CDR3 DNA is TGTGCCAGCAGTTCAAACTATGGCTACACCTTC. It specifies CASSSNYGYTF.

This clone has just one count. The chain uses TRBV7-2 and TRBJ2-7; D gene ambiguous. The germline V gene has CDR1 SGHTA and CDR2 FQGNSA. The CDR3 contains 15 residues. Trimming took off 1 base at V and 0 bases at J, with 10 bases between the two ends. The CDR3 DNA sequence: TGTGCCAGCAGCTTAGGGGTGACGAGCTCCTACGAGCAGTACTTC. Its translation is CASSLGVTSSYEQYF.

The rearrangement joins TRBV4-1 to TRBJ1-1; D is uncertain. The germline gives CDR1 MGHRA, CDR2 YSYEKL. Trimming pared 0 bases from V and 7 bases from J, leaving 15 bases between. The length of the CDR3 is 15 residues. CDR3 sequence reads: CASSQEGRVKVEAFF. The DNA for the CDR3 is TGCGCCAGCAGCCAAGAAGGACGGGTAAAGGTTGAAGCTTTCTTT.

V is TRBV7-9 and J is TRBJ2-3, with TRBD2 matching 8 bases. The germline V gene has CDR1 SEHNR and CDR2 FQNEAQ (reference sequence). The CDR3 consists of 18 residues. The V and J ends lost 6 bases and 0 bases, in that order; junction bases with no gene match: 14. Here the CDR3 reads CASRRRAGGRPSTDTQYF. The CDR3, as DNA: TGTGCCAGCAGACGAAGGGCGGGCGGGAGGCCTAGCACAGATACGCAGTATTTT. The complete variable domain, with remaining parts taken from reference TRBV7-9 and TRBJ2-3, reads DTGVSQNPRHKITKRGQNVTFRCDPISEHNRLYWYRQTLGQGPEFLTYFQNEAQLEKSRLLSDRFSAERPKGSFSTLEIQRTEQGDSAMYLCASRRRAGGRPSTDTQYFGPGTRLTVL.

The V gene is TRBV19, the J gene TRBJ1-4; 8 nucleotides line up with TRBD1. Germline-derived CDR1 and CDR2 are LNHDA and SQIVND (reference sequence). This CDR3 has 15 amino acids. The trim removed 9 bases at V and 2 bases at J, leaving 8 bases unmatched. CDR3 coding DNA: TGTGCCAGCAATCCCCGGGACAGGACTAATGAAAAACTGTTTTTT. This gives the protein CASNPRDRTNEKLFF.

CDR3 sequence: CASSLGGQYTDTQYF. CDR3 bases: TGTGCCAGCAGCTTAGGGGGACAGTACACAGATACGCAGTATTTT. This rearrangement joins TRBV7-2 to TRBJ2-3; 7 bases map to TRBD1. This CDR3 region has 15 residues. Germline values: CDR1 SGHTA, CDR2 FQGNSA. The J segment lost 2 bases and the V segment lost 1 base, leaving 3 bases of the junction unmatched.

The CDR3, as DNA: TGCGCCAGCTGCCCCATAGGAGCGGTCTTGGGCGAGCAGTACTTC. It yields the protein CASCPIGAVLGEQYF. The J gene is TRBJ2-7, the V gene TRBV5-1; D perhaps matches TRBD2 (5 bases). The CDR3 has 15 residues. Per the germline V gene, CDR1 is SGHRS and CDR2 is YFSETQ. Trimming removed 7 bases at V and 6 bases at J, with 23 bases between.

The gene calls are TRBV5-1 and TRBJ1-2; D may be TRBD1 (6 bases). Germline CDR1 reads SGHRS; CDR2 reads YFSETQ. With 2 bases removed from V and 1 base from J, the gap between germline ends came to 9 bases. This CDR3 has 14 residues. In DNA form, the CDR3 reads TGCGCCAGCAGCTTACAGGGCGATAACTATGGCTACACCTTC. Translation gives CASSLQGDNYGYTF. Full variable domain (remainder filled in from reference TRBV5-1 and TRBJ1-2): KAGVTQTPRYLIKTRGQQVTLSCSPISGHRSVSWYQQTPGQGLQFLFEYFSETQRNKGNFPGRFSGRQFSNSRSEMNVSTLELGDSALYLCASSLQGDNYGYTFGSGTRLTVV.

V is TRBV4-3 and J is TRBJ1-2; 8 nucleotides line up with TRBD1. With 7 bases clipped from V and 4 bases from J, the junction kept 14 bases outside the gene matches. CDR1 and CDR2 (germline): LGHNA, YSLEER. The CDR3 contains 16 residues. DNA for the CDR3: TGCGCCAGCAAAACCCCGAGGACAGGGCGCCGCTATGGCTACACCTTC. Protein sequence: CASKTPRTGRRYGYTF.